The TCR beta chain described here comes from a study of T-cell reconstitution after alpha-beta-depleted transplantation in children. Germline V gives CDR1 DFQATT, CDR2 SNEGSKA (reference sequence). This CDR3 is built from 14 residues. The table lists this clonotype with a count of one. One end of the junction is discordant with germline, which a read error may explain. Preparation of the TCRbeta library was carried out with unique molecular identifiers. TCRdb re-analysed the PCR reads in MiXCR, keeping a single row per CDR3 protein. Of 100,000 or so distinct CDR3 sequences in the sample, around 7.8% were seen once.

The sample consisted of PBMCs, taken before TCRalphabeta/CD19-depleted stem cell transplant. This sequence joins TRBV20-1 and TRBJ1-5; D gene unclear. This clonotype was sampled from a boy aged 2 to 9 with acute lymphoblastic leukemia, due to receive a stem cell transplant. CDR3: CSSRPSTPNQPQHF. In DNA form, the CDR3 reads TGCAGTTCTAGACCCTCGACCCCCAATCAGCCCCAGCATTTT.